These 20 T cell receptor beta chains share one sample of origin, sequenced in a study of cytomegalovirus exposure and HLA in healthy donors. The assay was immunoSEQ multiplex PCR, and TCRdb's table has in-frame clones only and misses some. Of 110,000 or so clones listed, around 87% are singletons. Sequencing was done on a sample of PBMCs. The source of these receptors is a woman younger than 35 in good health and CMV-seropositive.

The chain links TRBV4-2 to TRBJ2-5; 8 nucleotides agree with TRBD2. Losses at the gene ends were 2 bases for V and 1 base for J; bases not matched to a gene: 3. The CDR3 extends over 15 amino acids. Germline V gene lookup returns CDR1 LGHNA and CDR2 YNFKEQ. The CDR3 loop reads CASSQHGGAQETQYF. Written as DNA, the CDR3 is TGTGCCAGCAGCCAACACGGGGGGGCCCAAGAGACCCAGTACTTC.

In nucleotides, the CDR3 is TGTGCCAGCAGTTACAAAGAGACCCAGTACTTC. It codes for CASSYKETQYF. This chain uses TRBV7-9 with TRBJ2-5; no firm D call. The germline CDR1 and CDR2 sequences are SEHNR and FQNEAQ (reference sequence). The V end was cut by 6 bases, the J end by 3 bases, with 5 bases between. The CDR3 runs to 11 residues.

The CDR3 region is CASSIQGNSGNTIYF. CDR3 coding DNA: TGTGCCAGTAGTATCCAGGGGAACTCTGGAAACACCATATATTTT. The chain is built from TRBV19 and TRBJ1-3; D possibly corresponds to TRBD1 (6 bases). Trimming took 3 bases from V and 0 from J, leaving 9 bases between them. Germline V gives CDR1 LNHDA, CDR2 SQIVND (reference sequence). The CDR3 is 15 residues long.

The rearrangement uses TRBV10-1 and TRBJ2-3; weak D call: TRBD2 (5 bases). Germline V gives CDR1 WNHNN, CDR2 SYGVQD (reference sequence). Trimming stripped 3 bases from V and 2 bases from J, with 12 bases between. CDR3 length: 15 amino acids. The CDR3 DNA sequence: TGCGCCAGCAGTGAAGGTGGGAGCGCCACAGATACGCAGTATTTT. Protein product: CASSEGGSATDTQYF.

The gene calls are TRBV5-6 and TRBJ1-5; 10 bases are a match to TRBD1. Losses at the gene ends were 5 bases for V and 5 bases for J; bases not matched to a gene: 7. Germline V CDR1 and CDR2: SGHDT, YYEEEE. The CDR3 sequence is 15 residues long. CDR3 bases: TGTGCCAGCAGTCGACAGGGGGCGCGATATCAGCCCCAGCATTTT. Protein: CASSRQGARYQPQHF.

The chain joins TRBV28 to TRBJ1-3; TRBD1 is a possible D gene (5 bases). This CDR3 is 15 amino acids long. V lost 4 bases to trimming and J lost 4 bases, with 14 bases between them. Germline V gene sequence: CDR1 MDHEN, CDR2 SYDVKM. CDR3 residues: CASSSNGGAGNTIYF. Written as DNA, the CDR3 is TGTGCCAGCAGTTCTAATGGAGGGGCCGGAAACACCATATATTTT.

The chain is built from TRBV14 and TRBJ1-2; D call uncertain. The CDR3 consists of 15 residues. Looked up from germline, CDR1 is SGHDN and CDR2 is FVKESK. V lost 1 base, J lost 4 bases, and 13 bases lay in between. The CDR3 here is CASSQARVPGYGYTF. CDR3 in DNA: TGTGCCAGCAGCCAAGCCCGAGTCCCCGGCTATGGCTACACCTTC. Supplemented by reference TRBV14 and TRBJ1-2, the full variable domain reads EAGVTQFPSHSVIEKGQTVTLRCDPISGHDNLYWYRRVMGKEIKFLLHFVKESKQDESGMPNNRFLAERTGGTYSTLKVQPAELEDSGVYFCASSQARVPGYGYTFGSGTRLTVV.

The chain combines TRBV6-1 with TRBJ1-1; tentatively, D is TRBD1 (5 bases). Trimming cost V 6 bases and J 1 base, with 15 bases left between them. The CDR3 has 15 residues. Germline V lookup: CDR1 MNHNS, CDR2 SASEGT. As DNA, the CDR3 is TGTGCCAGCAGCAGAGACGGAGGGACGAACACTGAAGCTTTCTTT. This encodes CASSRDGGTNTEAFF.

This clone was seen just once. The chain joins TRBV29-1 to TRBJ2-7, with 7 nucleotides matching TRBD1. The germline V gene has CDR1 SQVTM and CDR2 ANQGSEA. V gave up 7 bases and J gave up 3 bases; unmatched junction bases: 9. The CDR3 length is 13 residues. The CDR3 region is CSGLWGQSYEQYF. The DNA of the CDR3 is TGCAGCGGCCTTTGGGGACAGAGCTACGAGCAGTACTTC.

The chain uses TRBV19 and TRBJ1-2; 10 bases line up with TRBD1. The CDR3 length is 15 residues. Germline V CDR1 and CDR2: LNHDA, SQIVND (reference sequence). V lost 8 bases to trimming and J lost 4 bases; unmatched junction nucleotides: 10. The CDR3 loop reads CASQHRDRGSYGYTF. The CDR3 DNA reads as TGTGCCAGTCAACACCGGGACAGGGGAAGCTATGGCTACACCTTC.

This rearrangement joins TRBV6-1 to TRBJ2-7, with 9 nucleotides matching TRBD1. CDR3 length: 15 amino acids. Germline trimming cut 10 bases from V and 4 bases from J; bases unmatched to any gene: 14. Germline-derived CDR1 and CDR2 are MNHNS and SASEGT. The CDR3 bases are TGTGCCACCACAGATCAGACAGGGGGATTATACGAGCAGTACTTC. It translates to CATTDQTGGLYEQYF.

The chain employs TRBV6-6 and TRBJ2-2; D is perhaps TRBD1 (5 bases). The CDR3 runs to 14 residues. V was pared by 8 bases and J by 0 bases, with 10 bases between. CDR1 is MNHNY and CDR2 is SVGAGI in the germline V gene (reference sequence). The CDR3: CASLRVTNTGELFF. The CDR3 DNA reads TGTGCCAGCCTCAGGGTAACGAACACCGGGGAGCTGTTTTTT.

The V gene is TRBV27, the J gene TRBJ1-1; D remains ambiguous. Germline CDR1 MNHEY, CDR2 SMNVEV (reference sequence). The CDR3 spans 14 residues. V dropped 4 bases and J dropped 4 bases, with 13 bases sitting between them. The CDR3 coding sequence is TGTGCCAGCAGTTCCGCCGGGGAAGGCACTGAAGCTTTCTTT. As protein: CASSSAGEGTEAFF.

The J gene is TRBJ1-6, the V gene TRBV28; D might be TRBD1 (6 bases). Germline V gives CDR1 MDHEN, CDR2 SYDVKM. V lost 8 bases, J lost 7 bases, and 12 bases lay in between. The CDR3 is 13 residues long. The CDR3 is CASSTGLNSPLHF. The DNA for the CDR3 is TGTGCCAGCTCGACAGGTTTGAATTCACCCCTCCACTTT.

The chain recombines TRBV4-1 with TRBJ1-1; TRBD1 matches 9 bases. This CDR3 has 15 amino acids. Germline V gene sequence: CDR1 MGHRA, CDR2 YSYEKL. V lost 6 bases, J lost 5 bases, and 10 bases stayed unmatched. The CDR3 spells CASRNPGQGGTEAFF. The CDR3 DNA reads TGCGCCAGCAGAAACCCGGGACAGGGAGGGACTGAAGCTTTCTTT.

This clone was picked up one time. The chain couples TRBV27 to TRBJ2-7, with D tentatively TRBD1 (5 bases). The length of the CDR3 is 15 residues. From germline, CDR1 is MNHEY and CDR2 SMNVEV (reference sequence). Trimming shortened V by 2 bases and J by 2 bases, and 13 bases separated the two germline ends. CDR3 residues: CASSLRGGAAYEQYF. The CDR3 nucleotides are TGTGCCAGCAGTTTACGTGGTGGGGCCGCCTACGAGCAGTACTTC.

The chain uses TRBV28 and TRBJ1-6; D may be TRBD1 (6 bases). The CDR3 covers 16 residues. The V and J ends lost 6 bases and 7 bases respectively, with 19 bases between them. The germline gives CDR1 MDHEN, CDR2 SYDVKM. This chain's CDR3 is CASRLLTGSRNSPLHF. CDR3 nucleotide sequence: TGTGCCAGCAGACTACTTACAGGGTCTCGGAATTCACCCCTCCACTTT.

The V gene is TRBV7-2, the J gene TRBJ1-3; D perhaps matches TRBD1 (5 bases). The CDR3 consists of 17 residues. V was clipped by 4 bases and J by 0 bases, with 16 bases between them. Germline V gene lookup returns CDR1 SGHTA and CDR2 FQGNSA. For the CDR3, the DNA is TGTGCCAGCAGCTCTACGGGACTCTTGAGCTCTGGAAACACCATATATTTT. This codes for CASSSTGLLSSGNTIYF.

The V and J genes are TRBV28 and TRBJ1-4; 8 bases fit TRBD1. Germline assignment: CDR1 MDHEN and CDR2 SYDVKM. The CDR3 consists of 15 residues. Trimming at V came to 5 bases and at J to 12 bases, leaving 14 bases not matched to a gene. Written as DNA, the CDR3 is TGTGCCAGCAGTCTGGGGACAGGCCTGAATGAGGAACTGTTTTTT. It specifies CASSLGTGLNEELFF.

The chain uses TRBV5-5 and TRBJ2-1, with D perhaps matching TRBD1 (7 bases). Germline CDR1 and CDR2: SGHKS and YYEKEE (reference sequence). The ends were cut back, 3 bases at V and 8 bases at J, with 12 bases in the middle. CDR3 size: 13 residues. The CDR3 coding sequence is TGTGCCAGCAGCTGGGGGGACAGCCATGAGCAGTTCTTC. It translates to CASSWGDSHEQFF.